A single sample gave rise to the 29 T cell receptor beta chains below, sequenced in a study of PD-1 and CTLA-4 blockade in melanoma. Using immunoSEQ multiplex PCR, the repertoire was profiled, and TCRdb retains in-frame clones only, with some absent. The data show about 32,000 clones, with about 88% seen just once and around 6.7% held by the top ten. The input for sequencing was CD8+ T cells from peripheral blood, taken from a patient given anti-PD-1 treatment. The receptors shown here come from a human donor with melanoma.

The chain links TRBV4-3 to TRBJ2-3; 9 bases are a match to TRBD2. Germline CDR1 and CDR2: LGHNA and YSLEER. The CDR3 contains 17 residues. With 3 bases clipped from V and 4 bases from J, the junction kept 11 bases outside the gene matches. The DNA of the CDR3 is TGCGCCAGCAGCCAGTTCACAGCGGGGGGAATCGCAGATACGCAGTATTTT. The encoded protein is CASSQFTAGGIADTQYF.

The chain's CDR3 is CASSLESGGGYGYTF. CDR3 DNA sequence: TGTGCCAGCAGCTTAGAGTCAGGGGGCGGCTATGGCTACACCTTC. The V gene is TRBV11-2, the J gene TRBJ1-2; 8 bases line up with TRBD1. The CDR3 is 15 residues long. Trimming cost V 0 bases and J 4 bases; bases outside gene matches: 4. From germline, CDR1 is SGHAT and CDR2 FQNNGV.

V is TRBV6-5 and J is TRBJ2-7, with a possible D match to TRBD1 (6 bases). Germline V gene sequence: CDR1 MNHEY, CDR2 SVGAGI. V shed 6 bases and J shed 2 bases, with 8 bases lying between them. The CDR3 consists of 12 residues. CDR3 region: CASSRGAYEQYF. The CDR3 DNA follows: TGTGCCAGCAGCAGGGGAGCCTACGAGCAGTACTTC.

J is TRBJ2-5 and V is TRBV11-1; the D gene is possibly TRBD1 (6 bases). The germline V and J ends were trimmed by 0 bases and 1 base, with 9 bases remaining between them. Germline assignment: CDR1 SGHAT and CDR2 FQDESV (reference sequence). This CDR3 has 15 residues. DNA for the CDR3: TGTGCCAGCAGCTTAGCGGGACACGTCCAAGAGACCCAGTACTTC. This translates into CASSLAGHVQETQYF. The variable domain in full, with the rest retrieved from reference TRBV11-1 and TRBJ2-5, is EAEVAQSPRYKITEKSQAVAFWCDPISGHATLYWYRQILGQGPELLVQFQDESVVDDSQLPKDRFSAERLKGVDSTLKIQPAELGDSAMYLCASSLAGHVQETQYFGPGTRLLVL.

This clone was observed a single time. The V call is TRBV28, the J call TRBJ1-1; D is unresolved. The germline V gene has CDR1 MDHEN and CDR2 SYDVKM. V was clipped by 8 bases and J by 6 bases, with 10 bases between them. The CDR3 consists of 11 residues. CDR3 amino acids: CASLRAAEAFF. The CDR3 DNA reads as TGTGCCAGCCTCCGGGCCGCTGAAGCTTTCTTT.

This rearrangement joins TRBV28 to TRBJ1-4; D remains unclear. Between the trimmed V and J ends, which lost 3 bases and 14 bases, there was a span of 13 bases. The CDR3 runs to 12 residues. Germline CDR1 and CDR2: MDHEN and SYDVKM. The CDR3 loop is CASSLSFPSLFF. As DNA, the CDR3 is TGTGCCAGCAGTTTGAGTTTTCCAAGTCTGTTTTTT.

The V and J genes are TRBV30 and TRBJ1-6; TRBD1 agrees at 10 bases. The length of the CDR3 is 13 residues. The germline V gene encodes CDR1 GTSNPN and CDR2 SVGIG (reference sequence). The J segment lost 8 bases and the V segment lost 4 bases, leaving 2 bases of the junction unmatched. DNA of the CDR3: TGTGCCTGGATCGGGACAGGGGATTCACCCCTCCACTTT. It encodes CAWIGTGDSPLHF. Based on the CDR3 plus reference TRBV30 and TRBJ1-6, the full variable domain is SQTIHQWPATLVQPVGSPLSLECTVEGTSNPNLYWYRQAAGRGLQLLFYSVGIGQISSEVPQNLSASRPQDRQFILSSKKLLLSDSGFYLCAWIGTGDSPLHFGNGTRLTVT.

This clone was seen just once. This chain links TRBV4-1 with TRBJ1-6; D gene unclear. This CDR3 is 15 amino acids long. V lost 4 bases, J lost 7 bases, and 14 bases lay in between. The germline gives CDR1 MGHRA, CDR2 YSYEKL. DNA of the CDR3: TGCGCCAGCAGCCCGTTGTACACCTGGAATTCACCCCTCCACTTT. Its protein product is CASSPLYTWNSPLHF.

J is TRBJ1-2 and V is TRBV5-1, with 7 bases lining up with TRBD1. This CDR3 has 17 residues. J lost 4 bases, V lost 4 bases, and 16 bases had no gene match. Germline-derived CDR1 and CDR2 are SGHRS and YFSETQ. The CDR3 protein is CASSGNRGDVKSYGYTF. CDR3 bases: TGCGCCAGCAGCGGAAACAGGGGCGACGTGAAGTCCTATGGCTACACCTTC. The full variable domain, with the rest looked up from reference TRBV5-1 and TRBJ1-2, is KAGVTQTPRYLIKTRGQQVTLSCSPISGHRSVSWYQQTPGQGLQFLFEYFSETQRNKGNFPGRFSGRQFSNSRSEMNVSTLELGDSALYLCASSGNRGDVKSYGYTFGSGTRLTVV.

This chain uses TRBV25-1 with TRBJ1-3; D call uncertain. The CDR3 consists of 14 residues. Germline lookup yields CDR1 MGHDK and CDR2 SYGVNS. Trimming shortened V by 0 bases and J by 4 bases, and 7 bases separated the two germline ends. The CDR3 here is CASSEYEGGNTIYF. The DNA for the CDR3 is TGTGCCAGCAGTGAATATGAGGGAGGAAACACCATATATTTT. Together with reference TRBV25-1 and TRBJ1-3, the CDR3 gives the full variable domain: EADIYQTPRYLVIGTGKKITLECSQTMGHDKMYWYQQDPGMELHLIHYSYGVNSTEKGDLSSESTVSRIRTEHFPLTLESARPSHTSQYLCASSEYEGGNTIYFGEGSWLTVV.

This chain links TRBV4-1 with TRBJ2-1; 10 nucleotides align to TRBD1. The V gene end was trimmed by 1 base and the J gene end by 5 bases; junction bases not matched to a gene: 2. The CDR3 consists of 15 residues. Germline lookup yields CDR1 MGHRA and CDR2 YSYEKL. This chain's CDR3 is CASSQGTGGNNEQFF. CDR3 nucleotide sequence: TGCGCCAGCAGCCAAGGGACAGGGGGAAACAATGAGCAGTTCTTC.

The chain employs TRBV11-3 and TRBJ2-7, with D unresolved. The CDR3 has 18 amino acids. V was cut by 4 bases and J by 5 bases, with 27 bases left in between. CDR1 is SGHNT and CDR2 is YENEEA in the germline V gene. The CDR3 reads CASSSPADKFRPFDEQYF. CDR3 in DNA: TGTGCCAGCAGCTCACCAGCCGACAAGTTTAGACCATTCGACGAGCAGTACTTC.

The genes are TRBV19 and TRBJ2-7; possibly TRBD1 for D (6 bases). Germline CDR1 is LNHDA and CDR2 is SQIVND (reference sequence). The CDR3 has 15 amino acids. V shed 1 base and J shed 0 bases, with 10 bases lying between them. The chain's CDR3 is CASSIGRGSSYEQYF. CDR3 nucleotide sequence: TGTGCCAGTAGTATAGGAAGGGGGAGCTCCTACGAGCAGTACTTC. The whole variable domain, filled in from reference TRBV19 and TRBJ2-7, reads DGGITQSPKYLFRKEGQNVTLSCEQNLNHDAMYWYRQDPGQGLRLIYYSQIVNDFQKGDIAEGYSVSREKKESFPLTVTSAQKNPTAFYLCASSIGRGSSYEQYFGPGTRLTVT.

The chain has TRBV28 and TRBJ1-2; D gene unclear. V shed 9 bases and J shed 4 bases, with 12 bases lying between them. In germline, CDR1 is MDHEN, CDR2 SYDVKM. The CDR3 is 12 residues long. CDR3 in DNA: TGTGCCAGTCTGACGGAGCTCTATGGCTACACCTTC. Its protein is CASLTELYGYTF.

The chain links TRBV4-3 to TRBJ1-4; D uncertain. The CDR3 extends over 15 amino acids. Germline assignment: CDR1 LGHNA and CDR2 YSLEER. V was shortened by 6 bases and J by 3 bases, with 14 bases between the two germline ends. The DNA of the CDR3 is TGCGCCAGCAGTATCGTCGGGGAGGCTAATGAAAAACTGTTTTTT. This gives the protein CASSIVGEANEKLFF.

The CDR3 protein is CASSYEPIDSYEQYF. CDR3 DNA sequence: TGTGCCAGCAGTTACGAACCAATAGACTCCTACGAGCAGTACTTC. The J gene is TRBJ2-7, the V gene TRBV6-6, with D hard to call. V lost 2 bases, J lost 0 bases, and 11 bases lay in between. Germline V gene lookup returns CDR1 MNHNY and CDR2 SVGAGI (reference sequence). The CDR3 has 15 residues.

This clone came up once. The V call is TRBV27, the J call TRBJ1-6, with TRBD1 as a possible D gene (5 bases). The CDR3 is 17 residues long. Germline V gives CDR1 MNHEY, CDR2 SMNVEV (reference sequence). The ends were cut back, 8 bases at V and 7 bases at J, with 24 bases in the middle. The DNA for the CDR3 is TGTGCCAGCGGCTGGGACCCCAGGACGGGAACGAATTCACCCCTCCACTTT. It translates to CASGWDPRTGTNSPLHF.

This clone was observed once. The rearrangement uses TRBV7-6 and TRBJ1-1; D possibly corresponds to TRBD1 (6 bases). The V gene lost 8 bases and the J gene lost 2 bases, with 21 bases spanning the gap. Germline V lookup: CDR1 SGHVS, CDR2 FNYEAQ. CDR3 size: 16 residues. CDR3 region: CASQLSFGGPNTEAFF. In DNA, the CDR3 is TGTGCCAGCCAGCTTAGTTTTGGGGGCCCAAACACTGAAGCTTTCTTT.

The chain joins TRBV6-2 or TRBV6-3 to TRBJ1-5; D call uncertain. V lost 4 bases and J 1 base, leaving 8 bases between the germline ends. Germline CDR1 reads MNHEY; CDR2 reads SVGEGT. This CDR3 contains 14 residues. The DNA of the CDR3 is TGTGCCAGCAGTTCCCCGACAAGCAATCAGCCCCAGCATTTT. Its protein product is CASSSPTSNQPQHF.

CDR3 protein: CASSLLTTGIYGYTF. CDR3 in DNA: TGTGCCAGCAGCTTACTGACGACAGGCATCTATGGCTACACCTTC. The chain has TRBV7-6 and TRBJ1-2, with D possibly matching TRBD1 (6 bases). Trimming cost V 2 bases and J 4 bases, with 14 bases left between them. The V gene's germline CDR1 is SGHVS and CDR2 FNYEAQ. The CDR3 totals 15 residues.

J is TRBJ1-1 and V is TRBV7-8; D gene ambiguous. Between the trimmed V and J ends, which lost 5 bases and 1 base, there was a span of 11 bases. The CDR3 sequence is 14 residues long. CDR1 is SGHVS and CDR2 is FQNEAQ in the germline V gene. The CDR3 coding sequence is TGTGCCAGCAGCCTACGACTCGGGAACACTGAAGCTTTCTTT. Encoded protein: CASSLRLGNTEAFF.

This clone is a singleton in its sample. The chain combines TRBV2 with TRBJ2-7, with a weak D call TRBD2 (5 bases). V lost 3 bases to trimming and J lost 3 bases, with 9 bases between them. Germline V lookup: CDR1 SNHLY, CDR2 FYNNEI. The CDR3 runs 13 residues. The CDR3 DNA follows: TGTGCCAGCAGTGAGGCAGCGGTCTACGAGCAGTACTTC. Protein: CASSEAAVYEQYF. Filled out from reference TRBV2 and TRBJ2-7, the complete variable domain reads EPEVTQTPSHQVTQMGQEVILRCVPISNHLYFYWYRQILGQKVEFLVSFYNNEISEKSEIFDDQFSVERPDGSNFTLKIRSTKLEDSAMYFCASSEAAVYEQYFGPGTRLTVT.

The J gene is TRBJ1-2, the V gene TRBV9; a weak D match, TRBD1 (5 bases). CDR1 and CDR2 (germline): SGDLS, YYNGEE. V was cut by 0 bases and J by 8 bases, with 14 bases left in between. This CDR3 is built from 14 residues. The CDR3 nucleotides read TGTGCCAGCAGCGTAGGTGGTGGGACGTTCGGCTACACCTTC. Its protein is CASSVGGGTFGYTF.

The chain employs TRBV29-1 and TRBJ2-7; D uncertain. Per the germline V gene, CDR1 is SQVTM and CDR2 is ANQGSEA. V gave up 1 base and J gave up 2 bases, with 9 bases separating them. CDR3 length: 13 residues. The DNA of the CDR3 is TGCAGCGTTGAAGGTCAGGAGCCCTACGAGCAGTACTTC. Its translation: CSVEGQEPYEQYF.

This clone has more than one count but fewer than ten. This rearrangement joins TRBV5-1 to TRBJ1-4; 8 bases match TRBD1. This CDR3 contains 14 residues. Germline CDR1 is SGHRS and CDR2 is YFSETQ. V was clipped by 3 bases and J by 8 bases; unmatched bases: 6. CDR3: CASSSDRASEKLFF. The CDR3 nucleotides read TGCGCCAGCAGCTCGGACAGGGCAAGCGAAAAACTGTTTTTT.

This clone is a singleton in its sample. The DNA of the CDR3 is TGTGCCTGGAGTGATGTAGGGGGAAAATACGAGCAGTACTTC. Its translation is CAWSDVGGKYEQYF. The chain is built from TRBV30 and TRBJ2-7; TRBD1 is a possible D gene (6 bases). This CDR3 has 14 residues. Germline V gives CDR1 GTSNPN, CDR2 SVGIG (reference sequence). V lost 1 base and J lost 4, with 14 bases in between.

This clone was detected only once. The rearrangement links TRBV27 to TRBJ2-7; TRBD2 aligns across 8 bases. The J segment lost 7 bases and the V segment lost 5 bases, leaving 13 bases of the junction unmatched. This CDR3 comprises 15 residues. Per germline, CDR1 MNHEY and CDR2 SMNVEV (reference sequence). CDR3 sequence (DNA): TGTGCCAGCAGTCCCGGGGGGGGGCGGAGGTGGGAGCAGTACTTC. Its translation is CASSPGGGRRWEQYF.

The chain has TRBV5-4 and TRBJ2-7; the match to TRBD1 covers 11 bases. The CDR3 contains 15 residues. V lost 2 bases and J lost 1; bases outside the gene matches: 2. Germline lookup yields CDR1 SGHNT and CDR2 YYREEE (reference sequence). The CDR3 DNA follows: TGTGCCAGCAGCTTTGGGACAGGGGGTTCCTACGAGCAGTACTTC. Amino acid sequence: CASSFGTGGSYEQYF.

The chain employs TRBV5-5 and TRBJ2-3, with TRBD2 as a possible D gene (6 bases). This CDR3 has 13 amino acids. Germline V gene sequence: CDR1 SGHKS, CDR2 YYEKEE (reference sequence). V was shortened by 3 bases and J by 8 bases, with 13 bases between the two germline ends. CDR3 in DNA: TGTGCCAGCAGCTGGGACTTCAAGAGTACGCAGTATTTT. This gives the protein CASSWDFKSTQYF.